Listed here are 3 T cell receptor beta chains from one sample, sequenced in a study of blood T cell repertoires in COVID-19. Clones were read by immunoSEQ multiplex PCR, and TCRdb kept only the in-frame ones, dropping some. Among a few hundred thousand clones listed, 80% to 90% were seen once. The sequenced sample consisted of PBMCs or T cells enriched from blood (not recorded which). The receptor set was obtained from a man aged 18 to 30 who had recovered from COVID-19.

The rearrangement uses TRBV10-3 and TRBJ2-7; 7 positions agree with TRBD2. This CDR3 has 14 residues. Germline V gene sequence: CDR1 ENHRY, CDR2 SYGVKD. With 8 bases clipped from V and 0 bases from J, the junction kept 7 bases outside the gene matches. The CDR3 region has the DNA TGTGCCATCCTCCAAGGGGAGGGCTCCTACGAGCAGTACTTC. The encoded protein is CAILQGEGSYEQYF.

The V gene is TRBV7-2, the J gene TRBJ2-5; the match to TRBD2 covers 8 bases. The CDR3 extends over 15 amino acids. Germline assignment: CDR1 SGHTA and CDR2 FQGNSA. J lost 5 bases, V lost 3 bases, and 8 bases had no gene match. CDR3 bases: TGTGCCAGCAGCTTTCAAAGCGGGAGTGGGGAGACCCAGTACTTC. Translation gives CASSFQSGSGETQYF.

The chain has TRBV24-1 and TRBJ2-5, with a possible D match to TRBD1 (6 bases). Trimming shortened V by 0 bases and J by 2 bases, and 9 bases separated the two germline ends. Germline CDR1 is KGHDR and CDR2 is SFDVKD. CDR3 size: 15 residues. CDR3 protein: CATSDLRGGQETQYF. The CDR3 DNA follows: TGTGCCACCAGTGATTTGCGAGGGGGTCAAGAGACCCAGTACTTC.